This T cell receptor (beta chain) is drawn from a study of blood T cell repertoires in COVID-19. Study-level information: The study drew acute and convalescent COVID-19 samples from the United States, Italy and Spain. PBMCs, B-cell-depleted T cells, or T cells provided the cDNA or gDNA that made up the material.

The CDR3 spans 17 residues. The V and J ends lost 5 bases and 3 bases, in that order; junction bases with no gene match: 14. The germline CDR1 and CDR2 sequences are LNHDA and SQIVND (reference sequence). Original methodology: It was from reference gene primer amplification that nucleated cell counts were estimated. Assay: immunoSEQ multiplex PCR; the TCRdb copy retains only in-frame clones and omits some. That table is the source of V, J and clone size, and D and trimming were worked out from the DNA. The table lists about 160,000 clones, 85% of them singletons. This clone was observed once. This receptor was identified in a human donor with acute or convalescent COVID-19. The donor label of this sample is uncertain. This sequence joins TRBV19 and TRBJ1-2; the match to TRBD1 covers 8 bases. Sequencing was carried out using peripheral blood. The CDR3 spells CASSYGDSRGPDYGYTF. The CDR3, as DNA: TGTGCCAGTAGTTATGGAGATTCCAGGGGGCCAGACTATGGCTACACCTTC.